This section outlines one T cell receptor beta chain sequence together with its context. Its antigen remains undetermined. Base qualities are missing; no much larger clone stands one base away. Genomic DNA was isolated and then used for TCRbeta deep sequencing. The immunoSEQ assay, provided as a commercial service, was used for both TCRbeta CDR3 sequencing and the initial data processing. The paper's processing steps were these. Reads were demultiplexed, adapter and primer sequences removed, similar clones merged by frequency-ratio clustering, and V, D, J genes annotated with IMGT. The clones in this table, taken by TCRdb from immuneACCESS, are in-frame only. Not every clone is retained; where verified, under half of the shortfall comes from an unresolved V gene, and the cause of the rest is unknown. The V and J calls and clone size are taken from that table; D and trimming were inferred from the DNA. Counted in this sample were 13,000 to 15,000 clones; approximately 80% of them appeared once. The leading ten clones occupy around 32% of the sample.

Here V drops 0 bases and J drops 2 bases, and the junction holds 17 bases not matched to any gene. The CDR3 runs 20 amino acids, cysteine and phenylalanine included. Only CDR3 DNA is held: 60 bases, read in frame from base 1. From a lookup of the germline V gene (reference sequence), CDR1 and CDR2 are LNHNV and YYDKDF. For sorting, staining was performed with anti-CD3, anti-CD4, anti-CD8 and a Vbeta20 antibody from the IOTest Beta Mark kit on a FACSAria III, and a purity above 97% was achieved. Peripheral blood was collected in sodium heparin tubes and mononuclear cells were isolated by Ficoll-Paque PLUS density gradient centrifugation. CD4+ Vbeta20+, CD4+ Vbeta20-, and CD8+ T cell fractions were FACS-sorted before TCRbeta deep sequencing. This specimen belongs to a study of somatic mutations in T cells in chronic GVHD (dated by TCRdb to about 2020).

The receptor chain draws on TRBV15 and TRBJ2-7; 9 central bases correspond to TRBD2. The sample was Vbeta20-negative CD4+ T cells from blood. Taken with the paper, the label for cell subset or site translates to: CD4+ T cells sorted as TCR Vbeta20 negative by flow cytometry. This TCR came from a male patient in his fifties or sixties with chronic graft-versus-host disease. Once a transplant has taken place, some T cells may be donor derived. The sequence in DNA is TGTGCCACCAGCAGAGATCATGGCGGGAGGGCCGCCTTGGGGGCCTACGAGCAGTACTTC. This translates into CATSRDHGGRAALGAYEQYF.